The 23 T cell receptor beta chains listed next were all sequenced from one sample in a study of T cell repertoires in cytomegalovirus infection (dated by TCRdb to the late 2010s). Their target antigens are unknown. This sample was sequenced with an Illumina HiSeq 1500. TCRdb redid the processing of the public reads, applying fastp at Q25 and MiXCR, and retained in-frame beta chains. Merged by CDR3 protein, the rows form single entries marked with the most common genes and DNA. The sample includes roughly 730,000 distinct CDR3 sequences, with roughly 30% observed a single time. 15% to 20% of the sample comes from the top ten. The treatment or condition label corresponds to: in vitro stimulation with specific CMV peptide epitopes to enrich CMV-specific T cells. Sample: cultured PBMCs, taken from culture after CMV antigen stimulation. The origin of the receptors is a human donor in good health (CMV status not recorded). Some clones in this sample may be carry-over from other donors' samples.

This clonotype was recorded only once. The rearrangement joins TRBV7-2 to TRBJ1-1; D is possibly TRBD1 (6 bases). V was pared by 2 bases and J by 10 bases, with 14 bases between. The CDR3 has 13 residues. Per the germline V gene, CDR1 is SGHTA and CDR2 is FQGNSA. For the CDR3, the DNA is TGTGCCAGCAGCTTAAGATCAGGGGTGGCAGCTTTCTTT. Protein sequence: CASSLRSGVAAFF.

This sequence joins TRBV20-1 and TRBJ2-7; D is uncertain. The CDR3 has 11 residues. V was cut by 3 bases and J by 2 bases, with 5 bases left in between. Germline CDR1 is DFQATT and CDR2 is SNEGSKA (reference sequence). CDR3 sequence reads: CSASPAYEQYF. Written as DNA, the CDR3 is TGCAGTGCTAGTCCAGCCTACGAGCAGTACTTC.

This chain joins TRBV12-3 or TRBV12-4 and TRBJ2-3; D might be TRBD2 (6 bases). This CDR3 has 14 residues. The V gene lost 9 bases and the J gene lost 6 bases, with 19 bases spanning the gap. The CDR3 DNA reads TGTGCCAGTAACCGGGACCGCGGGGAGGATACGCAGTATTTT. Amino acids: CASNRDRGEDTQYF.

This clonotype has just a few counts. The chain joins TRBV7-9 to TRBJ2-5; 9 bases line up with TRBD2. CDR1 SEHNR and CDR2 FQNEAQ come from the germline V gene (reference sequence). Losses at the gene ends were 6 bases for V and 5 bases for J; bases not matched to a gene: 10. This CDR3 contains 15 residues. CDR3 sequence reads: CASRKILAGPETQYF. DNA of the CDR3: TGTGCCAGCAGGAAAATACTAGCGGGTCCCGAGACCCAGTACTTC.

The chain joins TRBV7-6 to TRBJ1-2, with D unclear. CDR1 and CDR2 from the germline V gene are SGHVS and FNYEAQ. V was cut by 0 bases and J by 6 bases, with 11 bases left in between. This CDR3 contains 14 residues. The CDR3 loop is CASSLAGEVDGYTF. In nucleotides, the CDR3 is TGTGCCAGCAGCTTAGCCGGGGAGGTCGATGGCTACACCTTC.

V is TRBV20-1 and J is TRBJ2-5; D is unresolved. In germline, CDR1 is DFQATT, CDR2 SNEGSKA (reference sequence). V was shortened by 5 bases and J by 5 bases, with 9 bases between the two germline ends. The CDR3 consists of 11 residues. Here the CDR3 DNA reads TGCAGTGCTGAGCCCCTGGAGACCCAGTACTTC. It yields the protein CSAEPLETQYF.

In this sample, this clonotype turned up a few times. The chain is built from TRBV7-6 and TRBJ1-5, with D perhaps matching TRBD1 (5 bases). Trimming left V 3 bases short and J 2 bases short, with 20 bases between. The CDR3 totals 18 residues. Germline-derived CDR1 and CDR2 are SGHVS and FNYEAQ. CDR3 DNA sequence: TGTGCCAGCAGCTTGGGGCCAAGAGGGGATATTGGCAATCAGCCCCAGCATTTT. Amino acid sequence: CASSLGPRGDIGNQPQHF.

This clonotype was detected only a few times. The chain carries TRBV28 and TRBJ1-1, with D hard to call. This CDR3 comprises 14 residues. Trimming removed 7 bases at V and 0 bases at J, with 12 bases between. Germline CDR1 reads MDHEN; CDR2 reads SYDVKM. The CDR3 here is CASKSERMNTEAFF. The CDR3 DNA sequence: TGTGCCAGCAAGTCCGAGAGAATGAACACTGAAGCTTTCTTT.

This clonotype was found once. The chain couples TRBV6-8 to TRBJ2-2; no definite D call. The V gene lost 0 bases and the J gene lost 5 bases, with 7 bases spanning the gap. Germline values: CDR1 MNHGY, CDR2 SAAAGT. The CDR3 covers 14 residues. The DNA for the CDR3 is TGTGCCAGCAGTTACTCGTATCTTACCGGGGAGCTGTTTTTT. Translation: CASSYSYLTGELFF.

The chain recombines TRBV24-1 with TRBJ2-5; D is uncertain. The CDR3 sequence is 13 residues long. V gave up 6 bases and J gave up 9 bases, with 16 bases separating them. Germline V CDR1 and CDR2: KGHDR, SFDVKD. CDR3 loop: CATSSAPQVPQYF. The CDR3 DNA follows: TGTGCCACCAGTTCGGCGCCCCAAGTTCCCCAGTACTTC.

This clonotype was recorded a few times. The chain recombines TRBV4-3 with TRBJ2-7, with TRBD2 as a possible D gene (5 bases). The CDR3 extends over 14 amino acids. V lost 0 bases to trimming and J lost 0 bases, with 6 bases between them. CDR1 is LGHNA and CDR2 is YSLEER in the germline V gene. The CDR3 protein is CASSQETTSYEQYF. CDR3 DNA: TGCGCCAGCAGCCAAGAGACTACCTCCTACGAGCAGTACTTC.

This clonotype was picked up many times. The CDR3 sequence is CASSWMRATMDTQYF. The DNA of the CDR3 is TGTGCCAGCAGCTGGATGAGGGCGACAATGGATACGCAGTATTTT. This chain connects TRBV7-2 to TRBJ2-3, with D possibly being TRBD2 (5 bases). V lost 4 bases to trimming and J lost 6 bases, with 17 bases between them. This CDR3 is built from 15 residues. In germline, CDR1 is SGHTA, CDR2 FQGNSA.

The rearrangement links TRBV5-8 to TRBJ2-1; TRBD1 agrees at 10 bases. The CDR3 length is 16 residues. V was clipped by 3 bases and J by 9 bases; unmatched bases: 12. Germline V gene sequence: CDR1 SGHTS, CDR2 YDEGEE. CDR3 DNA sequence: TGTGCCAGCAGCTCGACGACAGGGGGCATCAGGGGTGAGCAGTTCTTC. Translated, it gives CASSSTTGGIRGEQFF.

This clonotype was detected only a few times. The chain combines TRBV2 with TRBJ2-3; D tentatively reads TRBD1 or TRBD2 (5 bases each). The germline gives CDR1 SNHLY, CDR2 FYNNEI. V was trimmed by 9 bases and J by 2 bases, leaving 12 bases between them. The CDR3 loop spans 13 amino acids. Here the CDR3 reads CASRDRDTDTQYF. The DNA of the CDR3 is TGTGCCAGTCGGGACCGGGACACAGATACGCAGTATTTT. Filled out from reference TRBV2 and TRBJ2-3, the complete variable domain reads EPEVTQTPSHQVTQMGQEVILRCVPISNHLYFYWYRQILGQKVEFLVSFYNNEISEKSEIFDDQFSVERPDGSNFTLKIRSTKLEDSAMYFCASRDRDTDTQYFGPGTRLTVL.

This clonotype was recorded a few times. This chain joins TRBV6-4 and TRBJ2-1; 9 bases are a match to TRBD2. The CDR3 is 15 amino acids. The V segment lost 4 bases and the J segment 2 bases; nucleotides outside the gene matches: 3. Per the germline V gene, CDR1 is MRHNA and CDR2 is SNTAGT. DNA for the CDR3: TGTGCCAGCAGTGTGGCGGGGGGGCCCTACAATGAGCAGTTCTTC. This codes for CASSVAGGPYNEQFF.

This clonotype has only a few counts. The chain joins TRBV28 to TRBJ1-3; D may be TRBD1 (6 bases). The V end was cut by 5 bases, the J end by 0 bases, with 8 bases between. The CDR3 is 14 amino acids. CDR1 and CDR2 from the germline V gene are MDHEN and SYDVKM. CDR3: CASSGQSSGNTIYF. The CDR3 bases are TGTGCCAGCAGTGGACAGAGCTCTGGAAACACCATATATTTT. Together with reference TRBV28 and TRBJ1-3, the CDR3 gives the full variable domain: DVKVTQSSRYLVKRTGEKVFLECVQDMDHENMFWYRQDPGLGLRLIYFSYDVKMKEKGDIPEGYSVSREKKERFSLILESASTNQTSMYLCASSGQSSGNTIYFGEGSWLTVV.

The chain joins TRBV12-3 or TRBV12-4 to TRBJ2-3, with TRBD2 matching 7 bases. The CDR3 has 15 residues. V shed 4 bases, J shed 4 bases, and the junction held 8 bases outside the gene matches. The CDR3 DNA sequence: TGTGCCAGCAGTTACAGCGGGGTTAGCGCAGATACGCAGTATTTT. Translated, it gives CASSYSGVSADTQYF.

The chain carries TRBV28 and TRBJ2-3; no clear D gene. Germline assignment: CDR1 MDHEN and CDR2 SYDVKM. Trimming shortened V by 2 bases and J by 4 bases, and 13 bases separated the two germline ends. The CDR3 has 15 amino acids. Written as DNA, the CDR3 is TGTGCCAGCAGTTTAGTGGCCTCGAAGGCAGATACGCAGTATTTT. Translating it yields CASSLVASKADTQYF.

The table lists this clonotype with many counts. The chain joins TRBV6-1 to TRBJ1-1; 8 positions match TRBD1. The germline V gene has CDR1 MNHNS and CDR2 SASEGT. V lost 5 bases and J lost 1; bases outside the gene matches: 9. CDR3 length: 16 residues. CDR3 protein: CASSSTIGTGNTEAFF. DNA for the CDR3: TGTGCCAGCAGTTCTACTATAGGGACAGGGAACACTGAAGCTTTCTTT.

This chain links TRBV15 with TRBJ2-3, with D hard to call. The CDR3 covers 15 residues. Germline V gene data show CDR1 as LNHNV and CDR2 as YYDKDF (reference sequence). V was cut by 5 bases and J by 4 bases, with 16 bases left in between. In DNA, the CDR3 is TGTGCCACCAGCGGAGTACTTTGGGCCGCAGATACGCAGTATTTT. Translating it yields CATSGVLWAADTQYF.

This clonotype has a handful of counts. The rearrangement links TRBV7-2 to TRBJ1-2; 7 bases are shared with TRBD1. J was trimmed by 4 bases and V by 5 bases; bases with no gene match: 10. There are 15 residues in the CDR3. The V gene's germline CDR1 is SGHTA and CDR2 FQGNSA. CDR3 amino acids: CASSAPTGFGYGYTF. The CDR3 DNA reads TGTGCCAGCAGCGCCCCGACAGGGTTCGGCTATGGCTACACCTTC.

This clonotype was recorded a few times. The chain employs TRBV27 and TRBJ2-3, with D unclear. The CDR3 has 14 residues. The germline gives CDR1 MNHEY, CDR2 SMNVEV (reference sequence). V lost 0 bases and J lost 1, with 5 bases in between. CDR3 in DNA: TGTGCCAGCAGTTTATCGATCGGCACAGATACGCAGTATTTT. Its translation is CASSLSIGTDTQYF.

This chain links TRBV20-1 with TRBJ2-1, with TRBD2 identical over 10 bases. With 0 bases clipped from V and 7 bases from J, the junction kept 6 bases outside the gene matches. In germline, CDR1 is DFQATT, CDR2 SNEGSKA (reference sequence). The CDR3 spans 15 residues. CDR3 coding DNA: TGCAGTGCTAGAGAAACGGGGACTAGCGCAAATGAGCAGTTCTTC. This encodes CSARETGTSANEQFF.